The TCR beta chain under discussion was sequenced for a study of PD-1 blockade in classical Hodgkin lymphoma. The time point here: cycle 4 day 1 (C4D1), after less than 7 weeks of nivolumab. Following autologous stem cell transplantation, relapse occurred in every patient, and exposure to brentuximab vedotin varied. The assay was immunoSEQ multiplex PCR, and TCRdb's table has in-frame clones only and misses some. The sample lists tens of thousands of clones, approximately 80% occurring once. This sequence originates from a human donor with classical Hodgkin lymphoma. The input for sequencing was peripheral blood mononuclear cells (PBMCs), taken before the fourth cycle of nivolumab.

DNA for the CDR3: TGTGCCAGCAGCTCCCAGACTAGCGGAGGTTCCTACAATGAGCAGTTCTTC. Its protein product is CASSSQTSGGSYNEQFF. The gene calls are TRBV5-4 and TRBJ2-1, with TRBD2 identical over 9 bases. J gave up 1 base and V 3 bases, and 8 bases lay outside the gene matches. The CDR3 consists of 17 residues. The germline V gene has CDR1 SGHNT and CDR2 YYREEE (reference sequence).